This T cell receptor (beta chain) comes out of a study of long-term antiretroviral therapy in people with HIV (dated by TCRdb to between 2021 and 2024). Study-level background: The earliest samples were collected about a decade before the 2015 WHO recommendation for immediate ART, when ART was typically delayed until CD4 counts fell. Whether ART initiation and durable HIV suppression were associated with changes in peripheral blood TRB repertoire composition and diversity was tested in a retrospective serial study. The cohort contributed roughly 190 cryopreserved PBMC samples from 30 adults with confirmed HIV infection, collected serially over a mean of around six years (range 1-12). About 35% of the 30 participants with HIV were female. Test extractions of a monoclonal T-cell line alongside some 36 polyclonal samples showed no cross-contamination during QIAcube processing. Broad study findings and their caveats: Limited PBMC availability meant only the TCR beta chain was sequenced, without alpha chain pairing. Inferences about post-ART repertoire changes were limited because no data were available on ART adherence, viral resistance or therapy changes. At every time point, the repertoire was dominated by expanded TRB clones first identified before ART initiation, although this dominance fluctuated and, in many PLHIV, declined after ART. Because pre-ART samples had limited cell numbers, unsorted PBMC were profiled rather than sorted CD4+ and CD8+ T cells. Samples dated from about 2003 to 2018, and the ART regimens used may be less effective than current ones. Narrower CDR3 length ranges were observed in HIV repertoires than in controls, and an antigen-experienced repertoire with only a slight naive shift after ART was suggested by the network structure. A significant increase in TRB diversity was found to be associated with ART initiation, although TRB diversity was observed to remain significantly below that of transplant donor controls even after long-term ART.

Inclusion was restricted to participants for whom at least one PBMC sample before ART initiation and at least two post-ART samples were available. Treatment was received in the United States of America by all participants with HIV. Cryopreserved samples of 1-10 million PBMC were thawed and washed before DNA extraction. At the time of the earliest PBMC sample, participants with HIV were aged between roughly 20 and 55 years. PBMC samples were contributed by each participant from 1-4 timepoints before ART initiation and 2-8 timepoints after ART initiation, with a median of 7 samples. Serial HIV viral load, CD4+ T-cell count, ART history and demographic data were obtained for every participant. Genomic DNA was extracted from unsorted PBMC with a Qiagen kit on a QIAcube, processed in batches of 12 samples. With regard to this clone: The target of this receptor is not known. No quality values exist for individual bases; no much larger clone is one base distant.

Sequencing of the TRB variable region was done with the immunoSEQ hsTCRB v3.0 assay at survey level resolution. A depth of roughly 35,000-50,000 T-cell genomes per sample was targeted for TRB sequencing. An Illumina MiSeq with a v3 150-cycle kit was used to sequence the pooled TRB libraries. Per the original workflow: Repertoire analysis was run in R within a reproducible Nextflow workflow that covered QC, data transformation and analysis. LymphoSeq2, an R package for AIRR-Seq data exploration, was used to implement custom analyses. A few samples yielding fewer than 5000 total TRB sequences were excluded, leaving more than 150 analyzed HIV repertoires. Of the roughly 180 retained HIV repertoires, 55 to 60 were collected before and more than 120 after ART initiation. Each repertoire was downsampled to 5000 TRB nucleotide sequences, and summary statistics were averaged across 100 downsampling iterations. Only TRB sequences with CDR3 regions of at least seven amino acids were retained for analysis. A Shannon entropy-derived clonality score and the Gini coefficient were used to measure diversity. Repertoire networks linked the top 5000 CDR3 amino acid sequences whenever two sequences differed by an edit distance of one. GLIPH2 predicted antigen specificity groups and MHC restriction for TRB CDR3 amino acid sequences. Known CMV, EBV, HIV or tissue antigen associations were flagged by matching CDR3 amino acid sequences against VDJdb and McPAS-TCR. Pre-ART, post-ART and control groups were compared with Wilcoxon signed-rank tests and Holm-Bonferroni correction. TCRdb took this table from immuneACCESS and kept in-frame rearrangements with V and J called. Such tables lack part of the clones; where checked against another copy, unresolved V genes explain under half of the gap, and the rest is unexplained. Clone size and the V and J calls come from that table; the DNA yielded D and trimming. Within this sample are nearly 50,000 clones, with approximately 79% of them counted one time only. The ten largest clones represent approximately 3% of the sample.

Reading from cysteine to phenylalanine, the CDR3 counts 13 amino acids. This entry keeps only the CDR3 DNA: 39 bases, framed from base 1. Trimming takes 0 bases from V and 7 bases from J, and the germline ends sit 11 bases apart. CDR1 and CDR2 (SGDLS, YYNGEE) derive from the germline V gene. The sequence came from a woman younger than 30 with HIV. Recombination linked TRBV9 to TRBJ2-7; D gene: possibly TRBD1, on 6 matching bases. The sample consisted of unsorted PBMCs, taken 0.8 years after starting antiretroviral therapy. The DNA reads as follows: TGTGCCAGCAGCGTAGGAGGGGGAGAGGAGCAGTACTTC. It encodes CASSVGGGEEQYF.